This TCR beta chain was sequenced for a study of T cell responses to AZD1222 COVID-19 vaccine. Details on this clone: Antigen: not known.

Regarding the study as a whole: When two AZD1222 doses had been given, Spike-specific TCR breadth and depth rose. CD4 TCRs associated with vaccination spanned spike, dominating at 160-218 and 743-854. Targeting of unmutated variant regions was reportedly seen in nearly half of spike-specific TCRs. Most donors were white British and more were female, and clonal diversity was possibly underestimated.

Sequenced by immunoSEQ multiplex PCR; TCRdb stores in-frame clones only, minus some. The table shows over 120,000 clones, with roughly 90% occurring only once. The V end lost 1 base, the J end lost 4 bases, and 7 bases lay between the germline ends. Per the germline V gene, CDR1 is GTSNPN and CDR2 is SVGIG (reference sequence). The CDR3 is 13 residues long. The receptor comes from an adult in good health. The chain joins TRBV30 to TRBJ2-2; D gene uncertain. Source: peripheral blood, taken on day 0 of AZD1222 vaccination. The CDR3 protein is CAWSAQFTGELFF. The CDR3 coding sequence is TGTGCCTGGAGTGCCCAGTTCACCGGGGAGCTGTTTTTT.